The 21 T cell receptor beta chains given below trace back to one sample, sequenced in a study of post-analysis software for immune sequencing data. These TCRs are of unknown antigen specificity. Study results and limitations: A handful of TRBV segments, including TRBV5-6, TRBV5-1 and TRBV20-1, were more frequent in patients than controls.

TCR beta cDNA libraries had unique molecular identifiers. MiXCR, applied by TCRdb to the PCR reads, yields one record per CDR3 protein. The table lists hundreds of thousands of distinct CDR3 sequences, roughly 50% of them singletons. The material sequenced was blood. The receptors originated from a girl aged 10 to 17 with multiple sclerosis.

The chain uses TRBV6-4 and TRBJ2-3, with D unresolved. The CDR3 has 13 amino acids. The germline V gene has CDR1 MRHNA and CDR2 SNTAGT. V shed 8 bases and J shed 3 bases, with 12 bases lying between them. The chain's CDR3 is CASAYGMTDTQYF. In nucleotides, the CDR3 is TGTGCCAGCGCCTATGGGATGACAGATACGCAGTATTTT.

V is TRBV20-1 and J is TRBJ1-2; 8 bases are shared with TRBD1. This CDR3 spans 14 amino acids. Trimming at V came to 2 bases and at J to 5 bases, leaving 7 bases not matched to a gene. In germline, CDR1 is DFQATT, CDR2 SNEGSKA (reference sequence). CDR3 region: CSARRTGSAYGYTF. The DNA of the CDR3 is TGCAGTGCTAGAAGGACAGGGTCGGCTTATGGCTACACCTTC.

This clonotype appeared a few times. The chain has TRBV6-5 and TRBJ2-3; D call uncertain. Germline V lookup: CDR1 MNHEY, CDR2 SVGAGI. This CDR3 has 15 residues. The V end was cut by 1 base, the J end by 0 bases, with 8 bases between. The CDR3 nucleotides are TGTGCCAGCAGTTACTTTGGTCAGAGCACAGATACGCAGTATTTT. Residues: CASSYFGQSTDTQYF.

This rearrangement joins TRBV5-1 to TRBJ2-7, with 8 bases lining up with TRBD1. Germline trimming cut 4 bases from V and 0 bases from J; bases unmatched to any gene: 6. Germline V lookup: CDR1 SGHRS, CDR2 YFSETQ. The CDR3 length is 15 residues. Here the CDR3 reads CASSRGQVSSYEQYF. The DNA for the CDR3 is TGCGCCAGCAGCCGGGGACAGGTGAGCTCCTACGAGCAGTACTTC.

The rearrangement joins TRBV6-1 to TRBJ2-7; 8 bases are a match to TRBD1. Trimming cost V 10 bases and J 2 bases; bases outside gene matches: 10. Germline V gene data show CDR1 as MNHNS and CDR2 as SASEGT. The CDR3 runs 14 residues. In DNA, the CDR3 is TGTGCCACCGCACCGGGACAGGAGCCCTACGAGCAGTACTTC. Its translation: CATAPGQEPYEQYF.

This clonotype was observed a handful of times. Relative to the germline gene, one junction end is altered; a read error may explain this. The chain joins TRBV5-1 to TRBJ1-1; 7 bases are a match to TRBD1. CDR1 is SGHRS, CDR2 YFSETQ, per germline. This CDR3 is 14 amino acids long. The CDR3 protein is CASSPGTANTEAFF. The CDR3 DNA reads as TGTGCCAGCAGCCCCGGGACAGCGAACACTGAAGCTTTCTTT.

This chain connects TRBV24-1 to TRBJ1-5; TRBD1 might be the D (6 bases). The CDR3 contains 13 residues. The V gene lost 3 bases and the J gene lost 7 bases, with 9 bases spanning the gap. Germline assignment: CDR1 KGHDR and CDR2 SFDVKD. The CDR3 sequence is CATSDTGTQPQHF. CDR3 in DNA: TGTGCCACCAGTGATACCGGGACACAGCCCCAGCATTTT.

The chain recombines TRBV5-1 with TRBJ2-5, with 9 bases lining up with TRBD1. The J call may be wrong; the DNA end is better matched by TRBJ2-7. The CDR3 loop spans 15 amino acids. Germline V gene data show CDR1 as SGHRS and CDR2 as YFSETQ. The CDR3 region is CASSLKWGQGYEQYF. CDR3 DNA: TGCGCCAGCAGCCTCAAGTGGGGACAGGGTTACGAGCAGTACTTC.

About this clonotype itself: This likely comes from a read error, as the CDR3 has no conserved phenylalanine or tryptophan at its end. V gene TRBV7-9 combines with J gene TRBJ2-1; perhaps TRBD2 as D (5 bases). V was shortened by 1 base and J by 3 bases, with 10 bases between the two germline ends. This CDR3 is 15 amino acids long. CDR1 is SEHNR and CDR2 is FQNEAQ in the germline V gene (reference sequence). DNA of the CDR3: TGTGCCAGCAGCTTAGAACTAGATATCTACAATGAGCAGTTCTTA. Encoded protein: CASSLELDIYNEQFL.

The chain employs TRBV7-9 and TRBJ1-1, with D perhaps matching TRBD1 (5 bases). CDR1 is SEHNR, CDR2 FQNEAQ, per germline (reference sequence). Trimming left V 2 bases short and J 7 bases short, with 8 bases between. This CDR3 has 12 amino acids. CDR3 sequence (DNA): TGTGCCAGCAGCTTATGGGGCAGTGAAGCTTTCTTT. It is translated as CASSLWGSEAFF.

This clonotype turned up a few times. The chain uses TRBV20-1 and TRBJ2-7; a weak D match, TRBD2 (5 bases). V lost 5 bases to trimming and J lost 2 bases, with 16 bases between them. From germline, CDR1 is DFQATT and CDR2 SNEGSKA (reference sequence). The CDR3 spans 14 residues. CDR3 in amino acids: CSALSVASPYEQYF. The CDR3 DNA is TGCAGTGCTTTAAGCGTGGCTAGCCCCTACGAGCAGTACTTC.

The chain links TRBV20-1 to TRBJ2-3, with 11 positions matching TRBD2. J lost 8 bases, V lost 2 bases, and 21 bases had no gene match. CDR1 is DFQATT, CDR2 SNEGSKA, per germline (reference sequence). The CDR3 contains 19 residues. CDR3 sequence reads: CSARSFPGFSGRGLGTQYF. The CDR3 region has the DNA TGCAGTGCTAGATCGTTCCCCGGTTTTAGCGGGAGGGGTTTAGGTACGCAGTATTTT.

The chain uses TRBV7-9 and TRBJ2-3, with D perhaps matching TRBD1 (7 bases). CDR1 and CDR2 (germline): SEHNR, FQNEAQ (reference sequence). CDR3 length: 16 residues. Between the trimmed V and J ends, which lost 5 bases and 0 bases, there was a span of 15 bases. The chain's CDR3 is CASSGRTGTSTDTQYF. For the CDR3, the DNA is TGTGCCAGCAGCGGGAGGACAGGAACAAGCACAGATACGCAGTATTTT.

This clonotype was counted at least ten times. The CDR3 region has the DNA TGTGCCAGCAGCGTAGATGACGGCTACTATGGCTACACCTTC. Its protein product is CASSVDDGYYGYTF. The chain links TRBV9 to TRBJ1-2; no clear D gene. Germline V gene lookup returns CDR1 SGDLS and CDR2 YYNGEE. Trimming shortened V by 0 bases and J by 3 bases, and 9 bases separated the two germline ends. The CDR3 is 14 amino acids.

This rearrangement joins TRBV6-6 to TRBJ2-3, with 7 bases matching TRBD2. The germline V gene has CDR1 MNHNY and CDR2 SVGAGI (reference sequence). V lost 5 bases to trimming and J lost 0 bases; unmatched junction nucleotides: 8. CDR3 size: 16 residues. CDR3 in DNA: TGTGCCAGCAGTGTCCTGAGCGGGGCTAGCACAGATACGCAGTATTTT. It translates to CASSVLSGASTDTQYF.

This clonotype was observed once. V gene TRBV29-1 combines with J gene TRBJ2-1, with 7 bases fitting TRBD2. This CDR3 has 15 residues. Germline values: CDR1 SQVTM, CDR2 ANQGSEA. V shed 6 bases, J shed 5 bases, and the junction held 13 bases outside the gene matches. CDR3 region: CSVEWGRVRHNEQFF. The CDR3 DNA follows: TGCAGCGTCGAGTGGGGGAGGGTGCGGCACAATGAGCAGTTCTTC.

This clonotype was detected only a few times. This chain uses TRBV5-1 with TRBJ2-4; 9 nucleotides match TRBD1. The V and J ends lost 1 base and 1 base, in that order; junction bases with no gene match: 6. From germline, CDR1 is SGHRS and CDR2 YFSETQ. The CDR3 runs 17 residues. CDR3 DNA sequence: TGCGCCAGCAGCTTGACGGGACAGGGCGCGGCCAAAAACATTCAGTACTTC. Residues: CASSLTGQGAAKNIQYF.

CDR3 in amino acids: CASSSRGADTVSSGANVLTF. The CDR3 DNA follows: TGTGCCAGCAGCTCCAGGGGGGCGGATACAGTTTCCTCTGGGGCCAACGTCCTGACTTTC. V usage is TRBV7-9 and J usage is TRBJ2-6; D is perhaps TRBD1 (7 bases). With 4 bases removed from V and 0 bases from J, the gap between germline ends came to 22 bases. The CDR3 runs to 20 residues. The V gene's germline CDR1 is SEHNR and CDR2 FQNEAQ (reference sequence).

The chain is built from TRBV29-1 and TRBJ2-3, with D possibly being TRBD1 (5 bases). Trimming took 6 bases from V and 1 from J, leaving 11 bases between them. Germline V gene lookup returns CDR1 SQVTM and CDR2 ANQGSEA. The CDR3 consists of 13 residues. In DNA form, the CDR3 reads TGCAGCGTGGCGGACAAGCGCACAGATACGCAGTATTTT. Amino acid sequence: CSVADKRTDTQYF.

As DNA, the CDR3 is TGCGCCAGCAGCTTGGACCCTCCCGGGTCTCAGTCCGGCCTTAATGAAAAACTGTTTTTT. This translates into CASSLDPPGSQSGLNEKLFF. V is TRBV5-1 and J is TRBJ1-4; no clear D. This CDR3 is 20 amino acids long. Trimming left V 0 bases short and J 4 bases short, with 25 bases between. CDR1 and CDR2 (germline): SGHRS, YFSETQ.

V and J are TRBV12-3 or TRBV12-4 and TRBJ2-3; 8 bases line up with TRBD2. The CDR3 contains 17 residues. The ends lost 4 bases at V and 4 bases at J; junction bases unmatched: 13. In DNA form, the CDR3 reads TGTGCCAGCAGTTCGGCCTTAGGGCGGGGGGACTCAGATACGCAGTATTTT. This gives the protein CASSSALGRGDSDTQYF.